Listed here is a single T cell receptor (beta chain). The antigen remains undetermined. The germline V gene encodes CDR1 DFQATT and CDR2 SNEGSKA (reference sequence). V shed 6 bases and J shed 3 bases, with 9 bases lying between them. This CDR3 spans 11 amino acids. Produced via immunoSEQ multiplex PCR; TCRdb's table is partial and in-frame only. The repertoire holds some 27,000 clones, with 80% as singletons. The sample comes from a study of neoadjuvant nivolumab and ipilimumab in lung cancer. Study details: Nivolumab 3 mg/kg was given days 1, 15 and 29, plus ipilimumab 1 mg/kg day 1 in combination. Study-wide results and limits: Only two of four nivolumab-treated tumors gained richness and clonality by surgery. TCR richness and clonality were higher in tumors than adjacent uninvolved lung.

The specimen was peripheral blood, collected before neoadjuvant nivolumab, alone or with ipilimumab. The chain combines TRBV20-1 with TRBJ2-7; D perhaps matches TRBD2 (5 bases). This receptor was taken from an adult with non-small cell lung cancer. Here the CDR3 reads CSAAGLYEQYF. The CDR3, as DNA: TGCAGTGCCGCCGGACTCTACGAGCAGTACTTC.